The clone carrying this T cell receptor (beta chain) was seen only a few times. Its target is unknown. The PCR contained 60 Vbeta and 13 Jbeta primers. TCRdb's copy holds only in-frame clones and misses some; the assay was immunoSEQ multiplex PCR. The data contain more than 95,000 clones, about 79% of them singletons. This sample was included in a study of cytomegalovirus exposure and HLA in healthy donors. Study-wide background: A prior analysis found fewer than 120 million unique TCR beta sequences from around 180 million T cells.

Study-wide results and limits: The study designated 150 or so TCR beta chains cytomegalovirus-associated. Most of the CMV-associated TCR beta chains (in a later analysis) appeared to be HLA-restricted.

V lost 5 bases and J lost 4, with 8 bases in between. Per the germline V gene, CDR1 is MDHEN and CDR2 is SYDVKM. The CDR3 consists of 13 residues. The receptor was derived from a woman between 50 and 59 years old in good health and CMV-seronegative. The specimen sequenced was PBMCs. This chain links TRBV28 with TRBJ1-4; a possible D gene is TRBD1 (5 bases). DNA for the CDR3: TGTGCCAGCAGTGTGGGGCTTAATGAAAAACTGTTTTTT. It yields the protein CASSVGLNEKLFF.